These 14 T cell receptor beta chains came from one sample sequenced in a study of T cells after yellow fever vaccination. TCRdb called the 5' RACE reads again in MiXCR, with one record for every CDR3 protein. The sample has some 340,000 distinct CDR3 sequences, approximately 11% seen once. Material: CD4+ T cells sorted from PBMCs, obtained 45 days after the yellow fever booster vaccination. These receptors were obtained from a man between 18 and 29 years old who received the YFV17D yellow fever vaccine.

The genes are TRBV5-1 and TRBJ1-1; TRBD1 agrees at 7 bases. With V trimmed by 4 bases and J by 5 bases, 8 bases remained unmatched. From germline, CDR1 is SGHRS and CDR2 YFSETQ. The CDR3 length is 14 residues. CDR3 bases: TGCGCCAGCAGCAGGGACAGTCATGGGACTGAAGCTTTCTTT. It is translated as CASSRDSHGTEAFF.

This clonotype was observed a few times. The V call is TRBV30, the J call TRBJ1-6; D ambiguous. The CDR3 spans 13 residues. V lost 4 bases to trimming and J lost 3 bases, with 7 bases between them. CDR1 and CDR2 (germline): GTSNPN, SVGIG (reference sequence). The CDR3 spells CAWTGIYNSPLHF. The CDR3 nucleotides read TGTGCCTGGACGGGGATCTATAATTCACCCCTCCACTTT. The whole variable domain, filled in from reference TRBV30 and TRBJ1-6, reads SQTIHQWPATLVQPVGSPLSLECTVEGTSNPNLYWYRQAAGRGLQLLFYSVGIGQISSEVPQNLSASRPQDRQFILSSKKLLLSDSGFYLCAWTGIYNSPLHFGNGTRLTVT.

The rearrangement uses TRBV11-2 and TRBJ1-1; TRBD1 matches 9 bases. After removal of 6 bases from V and 4 bases from J, the junction contained 3 bases not matched to a gene. The germline gives CDR1 SGHAT, CDR2 FQNNGV. The length of the CDR3 is 13 residues. The CDR3 loop reads CASSMTGGTEAFF. The CDR3 nucleotides are TGTGCCAGCAGTATGACAGGGGGCACTGAAGCTTTCTTT.

J is TRBJ2-1 and V is TRBV4-2; D call uncertain. Germline V gives CDR1 LGHNA, CDR2 YNFKEQ. V lost 2 bases to trimming and J lost 6 bases, with 14 bases between them. The CDR3 runs to 15 residues. The CDR3 loop reads CASSQTGSFGNEQFF. Written as DNA, the CDR3 is TGTGCCAGCAGCCAAACCGGGTCCTTTGGCAATGAGCAGTTCTTC.

This clonotype was counted between two and nine times. The rearrangement joins TRBV7-2 to TRBJ1-2, with D maybe TRBD1 (5 bases). The germline V gene has CDR1 SGHTA and CDR2 FQGNSA. This CDR3 has 18 residues. Trimming took 1 base from V and 4 from J, leaving 22 bases between them. CDR3 loop: CASSLVGWEAGFSYGYTF. The CDR3 region has the DNA TGTGCCAGCAGCTTAGTTGGCTGGGAGGCAGGGTTCAGCTATGGCTACACCTTC. Looking up the rest from reference TRBV7-2 and TRBJ1-2 gives the full variable domain: GAGVSQSPSNKVTEKGKDVELRCDPISGHTALYWYRQSLGQGLEFLIYFQGNSAPDKSGLPSDRFSAERTGGSVSTLTIQRTQQEDSAVYLCASSLVGWEAGFSYGYTFGSGTRLTVV.

This clonotype was seen only a few times. The genes are TRBV6-5 and TRBJ1-4; 7 nucleotides align to TRBD1. Germline CDR1 reads MNHEY; CDR2 reads SVGAGI. V was clipped by 6 bases and J by 13 bases; unmatched bases: 11. This CDR3 spans 13 amino acids. The CDR3 DNA follows: TGTGCCAGCAGGACGATTGACAGGGAAGGACTGTTTTTT. Encoded protein: CASRTIDREGLFF.

This clonotype was detected ten times or more. The V and J genes are TRBV6-2 or TRBV6-3 and TRBJ2-7, with TRBD1 matching 7 bases. V dropped 10 bases and J dropped 5; count of bases not matched to a gene: 5. The CDR3 spans 11 residues. Germline V gene lookup returns CDR1 MNHEY and CDR2 SVGEGT. CDR3 coding DNA: TGTGCCACCCGACAGGGAGACGAGCAGTACGTC. Amino acids: CATRQGDEQYV.

This clonotype was recorded a few times. The chain uses TRBV7-9 and TRBJ1-2; possibly TRBD1 for D (5 bases). The V gene's germline CDR1 is SEHNR and CDR2 FQNEAQ (reference sequence). V dropped 2 bases and J dropped 6 bases, with 13 bases sitting between them. There are 14 residues in the CDR3. CDR3 protein: CASSLTGPRDGYTF. In nucleotides, the CDR3 is TGTGCCAGCAGCTTAACAGGACCGAGGGATGGCTACACCTTC.

The gene calls are TRBV5-1 and TRBJ1-1; 7 bases are shared with TRBD1. The CDR3 extends over 14 amino acids. V gave up 4 bases and J gave up 4 bases; unmatched junction bases: 7. The V gene's germline CDR1 is SGHRS and CDR2 YFSETQ. CDR3 residues: CASSPTGAFTEAFF. DNA of the CDR3: TGCGCCAGCAGCCCTACAGGGGCTTTCACTGAAGCTTTCTTT.

Only a few counts were recorded for this clonotype. The chain recombines TRBV27 with TRBJ2-3, with unresolved D. The CDR3 covers 11 residues. Germline CDR1 and CDR2: MNHEY and SMNVEV (reference sequence). V was clipped by 6 bases and J by 6 bases, with 7 bases between them. The CDR3 coding sequence is TGTGCCAGCAGGGAACGGGATACGCAGTATTTT. It translates to CASRERDTQYF.

The rearrangement links TRBV6-4 to TRBJ2-2; TRBD1 agrees at 9 bases. V shed 8 bases and J 3 bases; nucleotides not matched to a gene: 1. The CDR3 length is 13 residues. Germline CDR1 and CDR2: MRHNA and SNTAGT. As DNA, the CDR3 is TGTGCCAGCCGGGACAGGGACACCGGGGAGCTGTTTTTT. Its translation: CASRDRDTGELFF.

The chain combines TRBV5-4 with TRBJ2-4; the D is unclear. Between the trimmed V and J ends, which lost 0 bases and 10 bases, there was a span of 14 bases. The CDR3 length is 14 residues. Germline assignment: CDR1 SGHNT and CDR2 YYREEE (reference sequence). The CDR3 is CASSLGLDTSIQYF. In DNA, the CDR3 is TGTGCCAGCAGCTTGGGGCTAGACACTTCTATTCAGTACTTC.

This clonotype has only a few counts. Here the CDR3 DNA reads TGTGCCAGCAGTTACTCAGGGCCTGAAGAGACCCAGTACTTC. Protein sequence: CASSYSGPEETQYF. The rearrangement links TRBV6-5 to TRBJ2-5, with unresolved D. The CDR3 totals 14 residues. V was cut by 0 bases and J by 3 bases, with 8 bases left in between. The germline CDR1 and CDR2 sequences are MNHEY and SVGAGI.

The chain employs TRBV4-3 and TRBJ2-5; TRBD2 aligns across 9 bases. This CDR3 is built from 16 residues. V shed 4 bases, J shed 5 bases, and the junction held 11 bases outside the gene matches. The germline V gene has CDR1 LGHNA and CDR2 YSLEER. CDR3 sequence: CASSRQAAGGGETQYF. The CDR3 DNA is TGCGCCAGCAGCCGCCAGGCAGCGGGGGGAGGGGAGACCCAGTACTTC.